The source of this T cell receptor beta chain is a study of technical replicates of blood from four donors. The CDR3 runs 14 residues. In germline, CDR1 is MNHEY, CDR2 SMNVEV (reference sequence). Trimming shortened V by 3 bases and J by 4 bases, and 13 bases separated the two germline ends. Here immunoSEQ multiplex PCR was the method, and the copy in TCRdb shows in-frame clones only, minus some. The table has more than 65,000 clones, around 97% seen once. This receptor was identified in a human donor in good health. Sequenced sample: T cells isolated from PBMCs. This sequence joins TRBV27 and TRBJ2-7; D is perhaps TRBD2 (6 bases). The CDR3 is CASSFSGLQYEQYF. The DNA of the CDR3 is TGTGCCAGCAGTTTCTCAGGACTACAGTACGAGCAGTACTTC.